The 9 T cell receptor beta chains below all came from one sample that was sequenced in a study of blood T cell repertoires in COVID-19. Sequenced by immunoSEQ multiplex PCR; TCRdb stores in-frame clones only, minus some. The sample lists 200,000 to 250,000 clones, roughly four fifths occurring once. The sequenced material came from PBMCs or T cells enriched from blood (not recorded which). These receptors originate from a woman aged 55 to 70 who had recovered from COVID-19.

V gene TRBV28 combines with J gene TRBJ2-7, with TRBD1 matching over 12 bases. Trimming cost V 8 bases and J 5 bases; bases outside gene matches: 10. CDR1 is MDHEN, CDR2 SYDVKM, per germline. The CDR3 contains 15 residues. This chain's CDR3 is CASGPGQGAQDEQYF. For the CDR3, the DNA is TGTGCCAGCGGCCCGGGACAGGGGGCTCAGGACGAGCAGTACTTC.

The CDR3 sequence: CASNGMNTEAFF. For the CDR3, the DNA is TGCGCCAGCAACGGGATGAACACTGAAGCTTTCTTT. J is TRBJ1-1 and V is TRBV10-2, with D hard to call. The ends were cut back, 7 bases at V and 0 bases at J, with 6 bases in the middle. The CDR3 has 12 amino acids. CDR1 is WSHSY, CDR2 SAAADI, per germline.

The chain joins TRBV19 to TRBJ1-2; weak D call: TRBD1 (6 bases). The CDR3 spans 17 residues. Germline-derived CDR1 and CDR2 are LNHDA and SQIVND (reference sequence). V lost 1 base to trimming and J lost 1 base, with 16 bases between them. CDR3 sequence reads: CASSIVRQAVINYGYTF. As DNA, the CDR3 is TGTGCCAGTAGTATAGTGCGACAGGCGGTAATTAACTATGGCTACACCTTC.

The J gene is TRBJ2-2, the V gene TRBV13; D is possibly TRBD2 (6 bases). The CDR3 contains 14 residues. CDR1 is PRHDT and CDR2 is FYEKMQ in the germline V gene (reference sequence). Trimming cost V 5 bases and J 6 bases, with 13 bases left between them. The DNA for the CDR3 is TGTGCCAGCAGCATTGGGACTTTCGCCGGGGAGCTGTTTTTT. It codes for CASSIGTFAGELFF.

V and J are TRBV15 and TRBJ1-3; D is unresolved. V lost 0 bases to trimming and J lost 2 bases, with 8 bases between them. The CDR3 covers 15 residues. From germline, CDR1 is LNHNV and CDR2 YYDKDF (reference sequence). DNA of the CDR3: TGTGCCACCAGCAGAGATCCGGGGACTGGAAACACCATATATTTT. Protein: CATSRDPGTGNTIYF.

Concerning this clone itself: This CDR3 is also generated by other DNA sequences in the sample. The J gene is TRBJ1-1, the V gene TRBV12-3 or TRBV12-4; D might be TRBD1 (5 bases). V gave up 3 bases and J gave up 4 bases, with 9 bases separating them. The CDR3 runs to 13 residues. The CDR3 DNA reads TGTGCCAGCAGTTTGCAGGGAACCACTGAAGCTTTCTTT. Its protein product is CASSLQGTTEAFF.

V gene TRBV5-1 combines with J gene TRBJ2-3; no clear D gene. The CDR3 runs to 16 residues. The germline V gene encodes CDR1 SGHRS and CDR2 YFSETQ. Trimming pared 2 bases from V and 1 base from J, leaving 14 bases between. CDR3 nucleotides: TGCGCCAGCAGCTTATACCTTCTGGCTGGCACAGATACGCAGTATTTT. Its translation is CASSLYLLAGTDTQYF.

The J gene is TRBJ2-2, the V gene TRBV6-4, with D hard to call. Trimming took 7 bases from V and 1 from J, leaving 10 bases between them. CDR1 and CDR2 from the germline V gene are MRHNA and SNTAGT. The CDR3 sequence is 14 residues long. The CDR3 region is CASTIERNTGELFF. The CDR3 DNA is TGTGCCAGCACCATCGAGCGGAACACCGGGGAGCTGTTTTTT.

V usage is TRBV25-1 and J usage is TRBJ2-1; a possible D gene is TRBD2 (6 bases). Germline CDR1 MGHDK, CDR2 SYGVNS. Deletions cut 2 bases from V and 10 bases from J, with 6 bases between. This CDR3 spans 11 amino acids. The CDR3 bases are TGTGCCAGCAGTGAAGGGGGGGAGCAGTTCTTC. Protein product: CASSEGGEQFF.